This TCR beta chain comes out of a study of shared T cell receptors in the human thymus. The method was immunoSEQ multiplex PCR; TCRdb's version includes in-frame clones alone and lacks a portion of them. The data hold approximately 730,000 clones, with around 85% observed a single time. The ends were cut back, 3 bases at V and 5 bases at J, with 16 bases in the middle. Per the germline V gene, CDR1 is MGHRA and CDR2 is YSYEKL. The CDR3 length is 15 residues. This sample was shared with a second study, whose subject was human thymus T cells. That work states: Corrective heart surgery yielded resections, and these provided the thymus tissue. Related research found strongly overlapping thymic repertoires in unrelated individuals.

Sequenced material: thymocytes. The chain couples TRBV4-1 to TRBJ2-5; maybe TRBD1 (6 bases). The source is a girl under two years old with a congenital heart defect. In DNA, the CDR3 is TGCGCCAGCAGCCAGGGGGCCGGTCCGGGGGAGACCCAGTACTTC. Encoded protein: CASSQGAGPGETQYF.